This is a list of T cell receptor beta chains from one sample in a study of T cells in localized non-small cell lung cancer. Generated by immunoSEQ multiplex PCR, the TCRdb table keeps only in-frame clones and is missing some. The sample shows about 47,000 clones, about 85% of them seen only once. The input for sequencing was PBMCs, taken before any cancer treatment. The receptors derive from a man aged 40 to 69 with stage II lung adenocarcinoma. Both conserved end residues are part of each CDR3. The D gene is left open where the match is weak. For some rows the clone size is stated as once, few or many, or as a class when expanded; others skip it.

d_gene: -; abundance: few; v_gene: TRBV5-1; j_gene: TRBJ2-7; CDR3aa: CASKLEGRNEQYF; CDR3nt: TGCGCCAGCAAACTGGAGGGTCGCAACGAGCAGTACTTC
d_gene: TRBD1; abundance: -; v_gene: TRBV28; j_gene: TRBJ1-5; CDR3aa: CASSPRDRGLEVGGQPQHF; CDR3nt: TGTGCCAGCAGTCCCAGGGACAGGGGGCTGGAAGTTGGTGGCCAGCCCCAGCATTTT
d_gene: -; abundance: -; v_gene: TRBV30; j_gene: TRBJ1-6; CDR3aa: CAWSLGARSPLHF; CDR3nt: TGTGCCTGGAGTCTGGGGGCAAGATCACCCCTCCACTTT
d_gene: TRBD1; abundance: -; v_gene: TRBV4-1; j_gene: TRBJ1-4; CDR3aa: CASSPQGSEKLFF; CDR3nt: TGCGCCAGCAGCCCACAGGGGAGTGAAAAACTGTTTTTT
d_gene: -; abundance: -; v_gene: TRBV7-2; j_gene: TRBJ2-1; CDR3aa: CASSLAPESYNEQFF; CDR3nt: TGTGCCAGCAGCTTAGCGCCGGAATCTTACAATGAGCAGTTCTTC
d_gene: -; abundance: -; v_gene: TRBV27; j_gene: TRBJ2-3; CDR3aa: CASTTRDFRTVDTQYF; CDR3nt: TGTGCCAGCACCACCCGGGACTTCCGGACCGTAGATACGCAGTATTTT
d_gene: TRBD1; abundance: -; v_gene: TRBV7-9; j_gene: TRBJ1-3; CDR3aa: CASRDRELVRGNTIYF; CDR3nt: TGTGCCAGCAGGGACAGGGAGCTCGTGCGAGGAAACACCATATATTTT
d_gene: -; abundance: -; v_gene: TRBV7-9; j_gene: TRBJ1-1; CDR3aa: CASSLQGLGEAFF; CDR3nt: TGTGCCAGCAGCTTACAAGGGCTGGGGGAAGCTTTCTTT
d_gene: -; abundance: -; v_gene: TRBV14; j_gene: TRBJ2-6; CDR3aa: CASSLIRALSGANVLTF; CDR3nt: TGTGCCAGCAGCCTTATCCGGGCGCTCTCTGGGGCCAACGTCCTGACTTTC
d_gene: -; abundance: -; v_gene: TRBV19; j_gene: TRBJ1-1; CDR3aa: CASSISGMLNTEAFF; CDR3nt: TGTGCCAGTAGTATTAGTGGGATGCTGAACACTGAAGCTTTCTTT
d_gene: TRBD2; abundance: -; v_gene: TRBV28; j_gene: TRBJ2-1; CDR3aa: CASSSGTRRYNEQFF; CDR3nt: TGTGCCAGCAGTTCCGGGACTAGGAGGTACAATGAGCAGTTCTTC
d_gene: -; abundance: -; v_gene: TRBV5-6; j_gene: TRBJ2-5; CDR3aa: CASSPIGIETQYF; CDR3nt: TGTGCCAGCAGCCCGATCGGTATAGAGACCCAGTACTTC
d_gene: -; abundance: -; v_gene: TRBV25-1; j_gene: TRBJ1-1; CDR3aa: CASSERAYGTEAFF; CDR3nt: TGTGCCAGCAGTGAAAGGGCCTACGGCACTGAAGCTTTCTTT
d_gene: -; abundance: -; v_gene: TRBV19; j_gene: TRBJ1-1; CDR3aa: CASSDITEAFF; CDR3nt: TGTGCCAGTAGCGACATCACTGAAGCTTTCTTT
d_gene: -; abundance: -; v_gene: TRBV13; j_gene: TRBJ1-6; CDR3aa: CASSFGGSSYNSPLHF; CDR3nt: TGTGCCAGCAGCTTTGGGGGAAGCTCCTATAATTCACCCCTCCACTTT
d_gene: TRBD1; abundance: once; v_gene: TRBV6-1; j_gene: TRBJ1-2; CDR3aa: CASSEWVPTGGDDGYTF; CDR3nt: TGTGCCAGCAGTGAATGGGTCCCGACAGGGGGCGACGATGGCTACACCTTC
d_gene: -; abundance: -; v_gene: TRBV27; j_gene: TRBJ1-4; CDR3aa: CASSLGRREKLFF; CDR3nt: TGTGCCAGCAGTTTAGGACGCCGTGAAAAACTGTTTTTT